This T cell receptor beta chain came from a study of cytomegalovirus exposure and HLA in healthy donors. The length of the CDR3 is 14 residues. After removal of 3 bases from V and 5 bases from J, the junction contained 5 bases not matched to a gene. The germline gives CDR1 KGHSH, CDR2 LQKENI. PCR primers comprised 60 Vbeta and 13 Jbeta primers. Repertoires were generated with immunoSEQ multiplex PCR, while TCRdb's copy carries only in-frame clones and drops some. The sample holds 75,000 to 100,000 clones; roughly 74% are singletons and the top ten take approximately 3%. As for this clone: What it binds is not known.

Study-wide points: Several of the most significant clusters appeared, in a later analysis, to be linked to common viral pathogens.

The chain carries TRBV18 and TRBJ1-1, with 8 nucleotides matching TRBD1. The TCR was taken from a female donor in good health and CMV-seropositive. Input material: PBMCs. CDR3 bases: TGTGCCAGCTCACCGCAGGGGGCAGGGACTGAAGCTTTCTTT. This encodes CASSPQGAGTEAFF.